These 6 T cell receptor beta chains came from one sample sequenced in a study of blood T cell repertoires in COVID-19. The data were produced by immunoSEQ multiplex PCR, yet TCRdb's version contains in-frame clones alone and is incomplete. In the table there are roughly 200,000 clones, roughly 88% of which are singletons. Source material: PBMCs or T cells enriched from blood (not recorded which). These receptors were taken from a man between 35 and 55 years old with acute COVID-19.

The genes are TRBV9 and TRBJ1-2, with TRBD1 matching 12 bases. The V gene end was trimmed by 3 bases and the J gene end by 8 bases; junction bases not matched to a gene: 11. This CDR3 has 16 amino acids. Germline CDR1 reads SGDLS; CDR2 reads YYNGEE. CDR3 region: CASSAPGTGGARGYTF. CDR3 nucleotides: TGTGCCAGCAGCGCACCCGGGACAGGGGGCGCGAGAGGCTACACCTTC.

This chain connects TRBV19 to TRBJ2-1, with TRBD2 matching over 10 bases. CDR3 length equals 14 residues. The V segment lost 5 bases and the J segment 7 bases; nucleotides outside the gene matches: 5. CDR1 LNHDA and CDR2 SQIVND come from the germline V gene (reference sequence). The CDR3 here is CASSLGLAMNEQFF. CDR3 bases: TGTGCCAGTAGTTTGGGACTAGCGATGAATGAGCAGTTCTTC.

The CDR3 DNA reads TGTGCCAGCAGCGTAGCTAGCATTCGCAGCTCCGGGAATGAGCAGTTCTTC. This translates into CASSVASIRSSGNEQFF. The V gene is TRBV9, the J gene TRBJ2-1, with D possibly matching TRBD2 (5 bases). The CDR3 spans 17 residues. Deletions cut 0 bases from V and 7 bases from J, with 20 bases between. Germline CDR1 SGDLS, CDR2 YYNGEE.

This clone was found a few times. This chain connects TRBV2 to TRBJ1-2; D may be TRBD1 (6 bases). From germline, CDR1 is SNHLY and CDR2 FYNNEI. V was cut by 7 bases and J by 6 bases, with 15 bases left in between. The CDR3 consists of 13 residues. The CDR3 bases are TGTGCCAGCATAGGAACAGGGTCCCATGGCTACACCTTC. This translates into CASIGTGSHGYTF.

The chain couples TRBV27 to TRBJ2-5, with 13 bases that match TRBD2. The ends lost 1 base at V and 3 bases at J; junction bases unmatched: 8. CDR1 and CDR2 (germline): MNHEY, SMNVEV (reference sequence). CDR3 length: 18 amino acids. The CDR3 is CASSLFGLAGAREETQYF. As DNA, the CDR3 is TGTGCCAGCAGTTTATTTGGACTAGCGGGGGCTCGGGAAGAGACCCAGTACTTC.

V gene TRBV30 combines with J gene TRBJ2-7; tentatively, D is TRBD2 (6 bases). The germline V and J ends were trimmed by 7 bases and 7 bases, with 17 bases remaining between them. There are 12 residues in the CDR3. CDR1 and CDR2 from the germline V gene are GTSNPN and SVGIG (reference sequence). The CDR3 loop is CASQGPAGEQYF. DNA for the CDR3: TGTGCCTCTCAGGGCCCGGCGGGGGAGCAGTACTTC.